Listed here are 10 T cell receptor beta chains from one sample, sequenced in a study of T cells in Graves' hyperthyroidism and ophthalmopathy (dated by TCRdb to the late 2010s). The library was built by means of multiplex PCR. Sequencing was carried out with an Illumina HiSeq 2000. The TCR beta CDR3 regions were amplified from the RNA transcripts. A first-round RT-PCR of the TCR CDR3 used the HTBI primer set with the Qiagen OneStep RT-PCR kit. The public reads were run again by TCRdb, first through fastp at Q25 and then through MiXCR, and only productive beta chains were kept. Entries are consolidated by CDR3 protein sequence, retaining the most common genes and DNA. This sample comprises about 98,000 distinct CDR3 sequences, about 40% of them detected only once. Around 9.6% of the sample is in the top ten clones. The material sequenced was peripheral blood or thyroid tissue (not recorded which). The receptors derive from a woman younger than 45 with Graves' hyperthyroidism.

This clonotype has at least ten counts. This chain links TRBV7-9 with TRBJ1-4; 7 bases match TRBD1. The ends lost 4 bases at V and 8 bases at J; junction bases unmatched: 10. The CDR3 is made up of 15 amino acids. Germline CDR1 SEHNR, CDR2 FQNEAQ (reference sequence). The CDR3 coding sequence is TGTGCCAGCAGCTCCCCGCGACAGGGTCGGGAAAAACTGTTTTTT. Translation gives CASSSPRQGREKLFF.

This clonotype was detected only a few times. This chain uses TRBV24-1 with TRBJ1-4, with 7 positions matching TRBD1. Germline V CDR1 and CDR2: KGHDR, SFDVKD. V dropped 3 bases and J dropped 8; count of bases not matched to a gene: 8. The CDR3 runs to 15 residues. The CDR3 DNA sequence: TGTGCCACCAGTGATCCTCGACAGGGTGGAGAAAAACTGTTTTTT. Its protein is CATSDPRQGGEKLFF.

V usage is TRBV19 and J usage is TRBJ2-2, with 8 bases matching TRBD2. Germline V gene lookup returns CDR1 LNHDA and CDR2 SQIVND (reference sequence). This CDR3 is built from 14 residues. V gave up 9 bases and J gave up 0 bases; unmatched junction bases: 3. CDR3 DNA sequence: TGTGCCAGCACTAGCGGAACGAACACCGGGGAGCTGTTTTTT. It encodes CASTSGTNTGELFF.

In regard to this clonotype: A much larger clone lies a single base off, so this may be a read error. V usage is TRBV7-2 and J usage is TRBJ2-2; D gene ambiguous. Germline lookup yields CDR1 SGHTA and CDR2 FQGNSA. The ends were cut back, 6 bases at V and 5 bases at J, with 16 bases in the middle. This CDR3 is 15 amino acids long. The CDR3 region has the DNA TGTGCCAGCAGTGACGTACTATTCAGTACCGGGGAGCTGTTTTTT. As protein: CASSDVLFSTGELFF.

The chain is built from TRBV28 and TRBJ1-3; perhaps TRBD1 as D (5 bases). CDR3 length: 13 residues. CDR1 and CDR2 from the germline V gene are MDHEN and SYDVKM. Trimming stripped 6 bases from V and 7 bases from J, with 13 bases between. The CDR3 reads CASSPPGLNTIYF. DNA of the CDR3: TGTGCCAGCAGCCCCCCAGGGCTGAACACCATATATTTT.

The rearrangement uses TRBV9 and TRBJ1-5; the match to TRBD1 covers 8 bases. This CDR3 comprises 14 residues. Trimming removed 10 bases from V and 0 bases from J; junction bases left unmatched: 6. Germline CDR1 SGDLS, CDR2 YYNGEE. CDR3 sequence: CAQTGVGSNQPQHF. CDR3 nucleotide sequence: TGTGCCCAGACAGGGGTGGGTAGCAATCAGCCCCAGCATTTT.

This clonotype showed up many times. The chain has TRBV20-1 and TRBJ2-6; D may be TRBD2 (5 bases). CDR3 length: 14 residues. V was shortened by 0 bases and J by 4 bases, with 7 bases between the two germline ends. CDR1 is DFQATT and CDR2 is SNEGSKA in the germline V gene (reference sequence). The CDR3: CSARDGEGANVLTF. The CDR3 nucleotides read TGCAGTGCTAGAGATGGGGAGGGGGCCAACGTCCTGACTTTC.

This clonotype has at least ten counts. The rearrangement uses TRBV5-6 and TRBJ1-2, with D unresolved. The length of the CDR3 is 13 residues. Germline V lookup: CDR1 SGHDT, CDR2 YYEEEE. The V end was cut by 4 bases, the J end by 4 bases, with 11 bases between. The CDR3 DNA is TGTGCCAGCAGCCAACGCGACCCCTATGGCTACACCTTC. It translates to CASSQRDPYGYTF.

The chain employs TRBV2 and TRBJ2-2; 7 nucleotides match TRBD2. CDR1 is SNHLY and CDR2 is FYNNEI in the germline V gene. V was clipped by 7 bases and J by 0 bases; unmatched bases: 11. This CDR3 comprises 17 residues. The CDR3 coding sequence is TGTGCCAGCAAGAGGGGAACTAGCGCGGCGAACACCGGGGAGCTGTTTTTT. Its translation is CASKRGTSAANTGELFF.

This clonotype was observed a single time. The chain employs TRBV2 and TRBJ2-7; D call uncertain. The CDR3 runs to 13 residues. The V and J ends lost 7 bases and 2 bases respectively, with 12 bases between them. Germline V gives CDR1 SNHLY, CDR2 FYNNEI. CDR3 amino acids: CASTGPTPYEQYF. The DNA of the CDR3 is TGTGCCAGCACCGGGCCCACCCCCTACGAGCAGTACTTC.